This record looks at one T cell receptor (beta chain) sequence and its context. Antigen: not known. Every PCR got spiked synthetic TCR analog templates. Quantitation of FFPE tumor DNA was performed with amplified housekeeping genes. Data came from immunoSEQ multiplex PCR; TCRdb stores just in-frame clones and leaves some out. The sample comprises about 36,000 clones, about a third of which are singletons, and about 8.9% rests with the top ten. The record originates from a study of PD-L1 blockade in urothelial cancer. About the study: Chemotherapy regimens numbering 0 to 3 had been given to patients.

Findings of the study overall: Those with durable benefit had larger increases in tumor-associated blood clones at 3 weeks.

Trimming cost V 5 bases and J 5 bases, with 12 bases left between them. The V gene's germline CDR1 is LNHDA and CDR2 SQIVND (reference sequence). The CDR3 is 14 residues long. The specimen was tumor tissue, collected before atezolizumab (anti-PD-L1) treatment. This chain joins TRBV19 and TRBJ1-4; TRBD1 might be the D (5 bases). The receptor comes from a man aged 60 to 75 with urothelial cancer. The CDR3: CASSFGGWNEKLFF. In DNA, the CDR3 is TGTGCCAGTAGTTTCGGGGGGTGGAATGAAAAACTGTTTTTT.